This TCR beta chain came from a study of shared clonotypes between healthy human individuals. Only CD45RO-negative cells positively selected for CCR7 counted as naive CD8 cells, so terminally differentiated effector memory CD45RA+ cells were excluded. The germline V and J ends were trimmed by 0 bases and 6 bases, with 14 bases remaining between them. CDR3 length: 16 amino acids. CDR1 and CDR2 (germline): SNHLY, FYNNEI. Libraries were prepared by immunoSEQ multiplex PCR; TCRdb keeps only in-frame clonotypes and omits some of them. Of approximately 590,000 clones listed, nearly 97% were seen once; the top ten hold approximately 0.1%.

This receptor was taken from a woman aged 25 to 39 in good health. What was sequenced was naive CD8+ T cells sorted from blood. The chain employs TRBV2 and TRBJ2-2; tentatively, D is TRBD2 (6 bases). The DNA of the CDR3 is TGTGCCAGCAGTGAAGCAGAAGCGTGGGAGGCCGGGGAGCTGTTTTTT. It translates to CASSEAEAWEAGELFF.